A single sample is the source of the 14 T cell receptor beta chains below, sequenced in a study of monozygotic twins with inflammatory bowel disease. TCRdb reprocessed the 5' RACE reads and reports one entry per CDR3 protein, with no DNA. Its table records about 380,000 distinct CDR3 sequences. The sample was blood. The receptors here all came from a human donor with ulcerative colitis or Crohn's disease, or a healthy co-twin of an affected twin (not recorded which).

The genes are TRBV5-1 and TRBJ1-2; there is no DNA to check the TCRdb D call of TRBD1. The germline gives CDR1 SGHRS, CDR2 YFSETQ. The CDR3 is 13 residues long. The CDR3 sequence: CASSLEGRYGYTF.

The chain joins TRBV15 to TRBJ2-3; the TCRdb call, TRBD2, lacks DNA for checking. Germline values: CDR1 LNHNV, CDR2 YYDKDF (reference sequence). The CDR3 spans 19 residues. This chain's CDR3 is CATSATVGLAGPSTDTQYF.

The chain combines TRBV4-1 with TRBJ1-4. The CDR3 extends over 15 amino acids. The V gene's germline CDR1 is MGHRA and CDR2 YSYEKL. CDR3 protein: CASSQDQNSGEKLFF.

This chain uses TRBV6-2 or TRBV6-3 with TRBJ1-5. The CDR3 extends over 14 amino acids. Germline loops: CDR1 MNHEY, CDR2 SVGEGT. CDR3 sequence reads: CASSGYLSNQPQHF.

The V gene is TRBV20-1, the J gene TRBJ2-7; TCRdb designates TRBD1, a call that cannot be tested without DNA. This CDR3 is 16 amino acids long. The germline CDR1 and CDR2 sequences are DFQATT and SNEGSKA (reference sequence). CDR3 loop: CSARPFPGQIAYEQYF.

The rearrangement uses TRBV5-4 and TRBJ1-1. From germline, CDR1 is SGHNT and CDR2 YYREEE (reference sequence). CDR3 size: 13 residues. CDR3: CASSFETNTEAFF.

The V and J genes are TRBV28 and TRBJ2-7. Germline CDR1 reads MDHEN; CDR2 reads SYDVKM. The CDR3 has 15 residues. CDR3 sequence reads: CASSYPRGSIYEQYF.

The rearrangement links TRBV29-1 to TRBJ2-7; TCRdb's D call of TRBD1 is untestable without DNA. The length of the CDR3 is 14 residues. The V gene's germline CDR1 is SQVTM and CDR2 ANQGSEA. Here the CDR3 reads CSVSFDRGLYEQYF.

J is TRBJ1-6 and V is TRBV12-3 or TRBV12-4. There are 14 residues in the CDR3. CDR3 loop: CASSFRAIDSPLHF.

This rearrangement joins TRBV5-5 to TRBJ2-7; absent DNA, TCRdb's TRBD2 call cannot be checked. CDR1 and CDR2 from the germline V gene are SGHKS and YYEKEE (reference sequence). The CDR3 is 14 amino acids. CDR3 residues: CASYYSLPGGEQYF.

J is TRBJ2-5 and V is TRBV20-1; lacking DNA, the TRBD1 call made by TCRdb goes unchecked. CDR1 DFQATT and CDR2 SNEGSKA come from the germline V gene (reference sequence). This CDR3 is built from 13 residues. The CDR3 loop is CSARLQQGETQYF.

This chain's CDR3 is CASSQDQGWTEAFF. This chain links TRBV4-3 with TRBJ1-1. The CDR3 has 14 amino acids. Per the germline V gene, CDR1 is LGHNA and CDR2 is YSLEER.

V and J are TRBV12-3 or TRBV12-4 and TRBJ2-5; the D call from TCRdb, TRBD1, cannot be confirmed without DNA. The CDR3 runs 13 residues. The CDR3 loop reads CASSDPPLETQYF.

The V gene is TRBV27, the J gene TRBJ1-5; TCRdb names TRBD1, which stays unverified in the absence of DNA. The germline V gene encodes CDR1 MNHEY and CDR2 SMNVEV (reference sequence). The CDR3 has 16 residues. CDR3 region: CASSDQGVHSNQPQHF.